This TCR beta chain is from a study of post-analysis software for immune sequencing data. This CDR3 comprises 15 residues. J lost 7 bases, V lost 5 bases, and 5 bases had no gene match. This clonotype was counted only a few times. Its specificity is unknown. Study conclusions and caveats: Relative to controls, patients had 5 or 6 TRBV segments at higher frequency, with TRBV5-6, TRBV5-1 and TRBV20-1 among these.

Prepared TCR beta cDNA libraries contained unique molecular identifiers. TCRdb re-called the PCR reads through MiXCR, storing one row per CDR3 protein. The sample has some 690,000 distinct CDR3 sequences; approximately 59% are singletons. Input material: blood. The chain recombines TRBV12-3 or TRBV12-4 with TRBJ2-1; 13 bases match TRBD2. This clonotype originated in a girl aged 2 to 9 with multiple sclerosis. CDR3 loop: CASSTSGGALNEQFF. The CDR3 coding sequence is TGTGCCAGCAGTACTAGCGGGGGGGCCTTAAATGAGCAGTTCTTC.